These 26 T cell receptor beta chains share one sample of origin, sequenced in a study of T cell clonality in common variable immunodeficiency. The protocol was immunoSEQ multiplex PCR, while the TCRdb copy is restricted to in-frame clones and leaves out a portion. Observed in the sample are 40,000 to 45,000 clones, none of them singletons. Sequenced input: peripheral blood mononuclear cells. These receptors came from a person aged 18 to 70 in good health.

This clone has at least ten counts. The read ends 3 residues early relative to the CDR3; the germline J gene fills the gap. The V gene is TRBV7-9, the J gene TRBJ1-6; TRBD1 aligns across 9 bases. Losses at the gene ends were 5 bases for V and 6 bases for J; bases not matched to a gene: 5. The CDR3 contains 15 residues. Germline CDR1 SEHNR, CDR2 FQNEAQ (reference sequence). CDR3 residues: CASSPDRGFNSPLHF. CDR3 bases read: TGTGCCAGCAGCCCGGACAGGGGCTTTAATTCACCC.

As regards this clone: The read stops 3 residues short of the end of the CDR3; the missing end is completed from the germline J gene. The V gene is TRBV11-1, the J gene TRBJ2-7, with D tentatively TRBD2 (6 bases). V was pared by 4 bases and J by 4 bases, with 11 bases between. The CDR3 consists of 13 residues. The V gene's germline CDR1 is SGHAT and CDR2 FQDESV (reference sequence). The CDR3: CASSWDSQYEQYF. The sequenced part of the CDR3 DNA is TGTGCCAGCAGCTGGGACTCCCAATACGAG.

This clone was observed many times. Incomplete CDR3 DNA: TGTGCCAGCAGCTACAGGGGACAGAGTGGAGAAAAA. It translates to CASSYRGQSGEK. The whole CDR3 is CASSYRGQSGEKLFF. The chain joins TRBV13 to TRBJ1-4; 7 positions agree with TRBD1. The read gets to within 3 residues of the CDR3 end, and the germline J gene fills in the rest. The CDR3 is made up of 15 amino acids. Trimming at V came to 4 bases and at J to 8 bases, leaving 10 bases not matched to a gene. Germline V lookup: CDR1 PRHDT, CDR2 FYEKMQ (reference sequence).

This clone has at least ten counts. With the read ending 3 residues before the CDR3 end, the germline J gene is used to fill in that end. The chain employs TRBV5-1 and TRBJ2-3; 14 bases line up with TRBD2. The germline CDR1 and CDR2 sequences are SGHRS and YFSETQ. The CDR3 has 19 residues. V was pared by 4 bases and J by 5 bases, with 15 bases of the junction left unmatched. The part of the CDR3 DNA that was read is TGCGCCAGCAGCAGAATATTTCCGGAGACTAGCGGGAGGGAAGATACG. It encodes CASSRIFPETSGREDT. The full CDR3 protein reads CASSRIFPETSGREDTQYF.

This clone was seen repeatedly, ten times or more. The read gets to within 3 residues of the CDR3 end, and the germline J gene fills in the rest. The chain employs TRBV20-1 and TRBJ2-5, with D tentatively TRBD1 (6 bases). The CDR3 runs 16 residues. Germline-derived CDR1 and CDR2 are DFQATT and SNEGSKA (reference sequence). Between the trimmed V and J ends, which lost 2 bases and 3 bases, there was a span of 19 bases. The CDR3 is CSARSAVGQRKETQYF. The sequenced part of the CDR3 DNA is TGCAGTGCTAGATCCGCGGTTGGACAGAGGAAAGAGACC.

Comment on this clone: The observed sequence ends 3 residues before the CDR3 terminus, with the missing tail filled in from the germline J gene. The V call is TRBV20-1, the J call TRBJ2-7; 8 bases are a match to TRBD2. The CDR3 loop spans 14 amino acids. Germline V lookup: CDR1 DFQATT, CDR2 SNEGSKA (reference sequence). The ends lost 4 bases at V and 0 bases at J; junction bases unmatched: 5. The sequenced CDR3 bases are TGCAGTGCTAAAAGTAGCGGGACCTCCTACGAG. Translation: CSAKSSGTSYE. The whole CDR3 protein reads CSAKSSGTSYEQYF.

This clone has a count of ten or more. The CDR3 end falls 3 residues outside the read, so it is completed with the germline J gene. The genes are TRBV18 and TRBJ2-5; the match to TRBD1 covers 9 bases. Germline V gives CDR1 KGHSH, CDR2 LQKENI. The CDR3 spans 16 residues. V shed 1 base and J 2 bases; nucleotides not matched to a gene: 5. The CDR3 DNA, read in part, is TGTGCCAGCTCACCACGCGGACAGGGGTTTCAAGAGACC. Translated: CASSPRGQGFQET. The entire CDR3 is CASSPRGQGFQETQYF.

This clone occurred many times. The read ends 3 residues before the CDR3 terminus; that terminus is restored from the germline J gene. The chain uses TRBV20-1 and TRBJ2-2; 12 bases are shared with TRBD2. Per the germline V gene, CDR1 is DFQATT and CDR2 is SNEGSKA (reference sequence). This CDR3 has 15 amino acids. V trimming: 3 bases; J trimming: 7 bases; junction bases outside the gene matches: 6. CDR3 DNA (partial): TGCAGTGCTAGTGTCGCTAGCGGGAGGGGCGGGGAG. Translating gives CSASVASGRGGE. The CDR3, in full, reads CSASVASGRGGELFF.

This clone showed up just a few times. The CDR3 loop reads CASRKDSDYTF. Partial CDR3 DNA: TGTGCCAGTAGAAAGGACAGTGAC. The V call is TRBV19, the J call TRBJ1-2, with D maybe TRBD1 (6 bases). The read ends 3 residues shy of where the CDR3 ends; the end is completed using the germline J gene. Germline V gene data show CDR1 as LNHDA and CDR2 as SQIVND (reference sequence). The CDR3 contains 11 residues.

About this clone itself: The CDR3 end lies 3 residues beyond the end of the read and is filled in from the germline J gene. This chain uses TRBV11-3 with TRBJ2-5, with 7 bases lining up with TRBD2. CDR1 and CDR2 (germline): SGHNT, YENEEA. The CDR3 has 14 residues. J gave up 3 bases and V 1 base, and 2 bases lay outside the gene matches. The CDR3 region is CASSLGLAEETQYF. CDR3 DNA, as far as it was read: TGTGCCAGCAGCTTAGGGCTAGCGGAAGAGACC.

This clone appeared many times. Read sequence stops 3 residues before the CDR3 end, and the germline J gene provides the missing end. The chain uses TRBV30 and TRBJ1-2; possibly TRBD1 for D (6 bases). V dropped 5 bases and J dropped 7 bases, with 11 bases sitting between them. The CDR3 spans 11 residues. The V gene's germline CDR1 is GTSNPN and CDR2 SVGIG (reference sequence). CDR3 in amino acids: CAWHQGLGYTF. Incomplete CDR3 DNA: TGTGCCTGGCACCAGGGGCTTGGC.

This clone was seen many times. From the germline J gene comes the end of the CDR3, since the read stops 3 residues before it. The chain couples TRBV7-2 to TRBJ2-5; 8 positions agree with TRBD1. With 5 bases clipped from V and 3 bases from J, the junction kept 8 bases outside the gene matches. Germline CDR1 and CDR2: SGHTA and FQGNSA. The CDR3 has 15 residues. The CDR3 sequence: CASSPRTGQEETQYF. Partial CDR3 DNA: TGTGCCAGCAGCCCCAGGACAGGGCAAGAAGAGACC.

This clone was seen repeatedly, ten times or more. The CDR3 extends 3 residues past the end of the read, so its final part is completed from the germline J gene. This chain links TRBV10-1 with TRBJ2-3, with TRBD2 identical over 9 bases. V gave up 3 bases and J gave up 5 bases; unmatched junction bases: 0. CDR3 length equals 13 residues. CDR1 is WNHNN and CDR2 is SYGVQD in the germline V gene (reference sequence). CDR3 bases read: TGCGCCAGCAGTGAACTAGCGGGAGATACG. Translated, it gives CASSELAGDT. From start to end, the CDR3 is CASSELAGDTQYF.

This clone was recorded many times. CDR3 residues: CSVTLTDPRETQYF. The DNA read from the CDR3 is TGCAGCGTTACCCTGACAGACCCAAGAGAGACC. The chain carries TRBV29-1 and TRBJ2-5; possibly TRBD1 for D (5 bases). The CDR3 end is not reached by the read, which stops 3 residues before it; the germline J gene fills it in. V dropped 5 bases and J dropped 4 bases, with 17 bases sitting between them. Germline CDR1 SQVTM, CDR2 ANQGSEA. This CDR3 is 14 amino acids long.

In this sample, this clone turned up many times. Read coverage stops 3 residues before the CDR3 terminus; the germline J gene supplies the remainder. The chain links TRBV5-4 to TRBJ2-5; possibly TRBD1 for D (5 bases). V lost 4 bases, J lost 0 bases, and 7 bases lay in between. CDR3 length equals 13 residues. CDR1 and CDR2 from the germline V gene are SGHNT and YYREEE (reference sequence). CDR3 bases read: TGTGCCAGCAGCCCGACAGACCAAGAGACC. It codes for CASSPTDQET. The full CDR3 reads CASSPTDQETQYF.

Note on this clone: Read coverage stops 3 residues before the CDR3 terminus; the germline J gene supplies the remainder. The rearrangement links TRBV18 to TRBJ1-2; perhaps TRBD1 as D (5 bases). The CDR3 spans 13 residues. The germline V gene has CDR1 KGHSH and CDR2 LQKENI. The CDR3 DNA, read in part, is TGTGCCAGCTCACCTGGGGCAGTTAACGAC. This sequence encodes CASSPGAVND. The entire CDR3 is CASSPGAVNDYTF.

This clone has ten or more counts. The sequenced fragment ends 3 residues before the CDR3 boundary, so the rest is inferred from the germline J gene. This rearrangement joins TRBV2 to TRBJ2-1; 12 bases are shared with TRBD2. J lost 9 bases, V lost 10 bases, and 10 bases had no gene match. Germline CDR1 is SNHLY and CDR2 is FYNNEI. The CDR3 is 14 residues long. The CDR3 sequence: CATQSSGRATEQFF. Incomplete CDR3 DNA: TGTGCCACACAATCTAGCGGGAGGGCCACTGAG.

This clone was detected many times. The CDR3 end lies 3 residues beyond the end of the read and is filled in from the germline J gene. The rearrangement links TRBV5-1 to TRBJ2-5; possible D gene TRBD2, 5 bases. Between the trimmed V and J ends, which lost 0 bases and 3 bases, there was a span of 18 bases. The CDR3 consists of 17 residues. Germline V gene sequence: CDR1 SGHRS, CDR2 YFSETQ. The CDR3 loop is CASSLGARGPTEETQYF. The DNA read from the CDR3 is TGCGCCAGCAGCTTGGGGGCCCGAGGGCCGACGGAAGAGACC. The full variable domain, in which reference TRBV5-1 and TRBJ2-5 provide the parts outside the CDR3, is KAGVTQTPRYLIKTRGQQVTLSCSPISGHRSVSWYQQTPGQGLQFLFEYFSETQRNKGNFPGRFSGRQFSNSRSEMNVSTLELGDSALYLCASSLGARGPTEETQYFGPGTRLLVL.

This clone was recorded many times. With the read ending 3 residues before the CDR3 end, the germline J gene is used to fill in that end. The chain combines TRBV9 with TRBJ2-3; D remains unclear. CDR3 length equals 15 residues. V lost 4 bases and J lost 2, with 14 bases in between. Germline V gene lookup returns CDR1 SGDLS and CDR2 YYNGEE. CDR3 sequence reads: CASSPTPHPTDTQYF. CDR3 DNA (partial): TGTGCCAGCAGCCCTACTCCCCATCCCACAGATACG.

As regards this clone: The read stops 3 residues short of the end of the CDR3; the missing end is completed from the germline J gene. This chain links TRBV7-2 with TRBJ2-3; no clear D. This CDR3 is built from 13 residues. Germline lookup yields CDR1 SGHTA and CDR2 FQGNSA. The CDR3 region is CASSLVSVQPQYF. The CDR3 DNA, read in part, is TGTGCCAGCAGCTTAGTTTCCGTACAGCCG.

There are a few counts of this clone. Sequencing ends 3 residues short of the CDR3 end; the germline J gene provides the rest. This chain uses TRBV7-8 with TRBJ1-1; D is perhaps TRBD1 (6 bases). This CDR3 region has 13 residues. Looked up from germline, CDR1 is SGHVS and CDR2 is FQNEAQ. Between the trimmed V and J ends, which lost 5 bases and 4 bases, there was a span of 11 bases. CDR3 bases read: TGTGCCAGCAGCCCCCAGGGGAGCACTGAA. Its protein product is CASSPQGSTE. The full CDR3 is CASSPQGSTEAFF.

This clone has more than one count but fewer than ten. The read ends 3 residues before the CDR3 terminus; that terminus is restored from the germline J gene. The V call is TRBV19, the J call TRBJ2-4, with D maybe TRBD2 (5 bases). Germline V CDR1 and CDR2: LNHDA, SQIVND (reference sequence). This CDR3 spans 11 amino acids. CDR3 residues: CASSLRRGQYF. The sequenced CDR3 bases are TGTGCCAGTAGTCTGCGTCGGGGT.

Details on this clone: Sequencing ends 3 residues short of the CDR3 end; the germline J gene provides the rest. J is TRBJ1-1 and V is TRBV7-2, with D perhaps TRBD1 (5 bases). This CDR3 comprises 15 residues. CDR1 and CDR2 (germline): SGHTA, FQGNSA. The CDR3 bases that were read are TGTGCCAGCAGCACAGGACGGTTACTCCAAGAGACA. Protein product: CASSTGRLLQET. From start to end, the CDR3 is CASSTGRLLQETAFF.

This clone was seen many times. The read gets to within 3 residues of the CDR3 end, and the germline J gene fills in the rest. The V gene is TRBV6-4, the J gene TRBJ2-3; weak D call: TRBD2 (6 bases). The CDR3 runs to 14 residues. Deletions cut 6 bases from V and 8 bases from J, with 18 bases between. The germline CDR1 and CDR2 sequences are MRHNA and SNTAGT. The CDR3 DNA, read in part, is TGTGCCAGCAGCAAAGACGGAACGCGGGGTACG. It codes for CASSKDGTRGT. The complete CDR3 sequence is CASSKDGTRGTQYF.

This clone was counted between two and nine times. The sequenced part of the CDR3 DNA is TGTGCCAGCAGCTTCCTAGCGGGAGTGGATACC. Translating it yields CASSFLAGVDT. The entire CDR3 reads CASSFLAGVDTYTF. The chain recombines TRBV7-2 with TRBJ1-2, with D uncertain. Read data end 3 residues before the CDR3 end; the end is taken from the germline J gene. The germline CDR1 and CDR2 sequences are SGHTA and FQGNSA. This CDR3 has 14 amino acids.

Many counts were recorded for this clone. Sequencing ends 3 residues short of the CDR3 end; the germline J gene provides the rest. This chain uses TRBV7-9 with TRBJ1-6; D is possibly TRBD1 (6 bases). With 4 bases removed from V and 5 bases from J, the gap between germline ends came to 9 bases. The CDR3 contains 14 residues. Germline V gene sequence: CDR1 SEHNR, CDR2 FQNEAQ (reference sequence). The CDR3 protein is CASSSDSDNSPLHF. Incomplete CDR3 DNA: TGTGCCAGCAGCTCGGACAGCGATAATTCACCC. The whole variable domain, filled in from reference TRBV7-9 and TRBJ1-6, reads DTGVSQNPRHKITKRGQNVTFRCDPISEHNRLYWYRQTLGQGPEFLTYFQNEAQLEKSRLLSDRFSAERPKGSFSTLEIQRTEQGDSAMYLCASSSDSDNSPLHFGNGTRLTVT.